This entry lists 23 T cell receptor beta chains sequenced from one sample in a study of blood T cell repertoires in COVID-19. Only in-frame clones appear in the TCRdb table, and some are missing; sequencing was by immunoSEQ multiplex PCR. This table has under 350,000 clones, approximately 92% appearing once. The material sequenced was peripheral blood. These receptor sequences come from a woman between 25 and 40 years old with COVID-19, enrolled during active disease.

This sequence joins TRBV7-2 and TRBJ2-3; D is undetermined. Germline V CDR1 and CDR2: SGHTA, FQGNSA. The CDR3 is made up of 15 amino acids. V was pared by 0 bases and J by 2 bases, with 9 bases between. The CDR3 here is CASSLARSYTDTQYF. CDR3 nucleotide sequence: TGTGCCAGCAGCTTAGCCAGGTCATACACAGATACGCAGTATTTT.

This sequence joins TRBV28 and TRBJ1-1, with no clear D. The CDR3 contains 16 residues. V dropped 3 bases and J dropped 0 bases, with 14 bases sitting between them. Germline V lookup: CDR1 MDHEN, CDR2 SYDVKM. As DNA, the CDR3 is TGTGCCAGCAGTTTCCCAACACCGTCCCTGAACACTGAAGCTTTCTTT. Translating gives CASSFPTPSLNTEAFF.

The rearrangement links TRBV5-1 to TRBJ1-6; D ambiguous. V lost 4 bases and J lost 8, with 13 bases in between. The CDR3 runs 14 residues. The germline V gene encodes CDR1 SGHRS and CDR2 YFSETQ. CDR3 loop: CASSPDLDYSPLHF. The CDR3 DNA sequence: TGCGCCAGCAGCCCGGACTTGGATTATTCACCCCTCCACTTT.

The rearrangement joins TRBV7-9 to TRBJ2-1; D not resolved. The length of the CDR3 is 15 residues. The germline V gene encodes CDR1 SEHNR and CDR2 FQNEAQ (reference sequence). Trimming removed 6 bases at V and 2 bases at J, with 14 bases between. The CDR3 nucleotides are TGTGCCAGCAGTCACGGGTCATGGGCCTACAATGAGCAGTTCTTC. It codes for CASSHGSWAYNEQFF.

This sequence joins TRBV2 and TRBJ2-7, with D possibly TRBD2 on 5 matching bases. The CDR3 has 12 residues. The V gene's germline CDR1 is SNHLY and CDR2 FYNNEI. Trimming left V 7 bases short and J 4 bases short, with 11 bases between. The CDR3 nucleotides are TGTGCCAGCAACAGCGGACTTTACGAGCAGTACTTC. Its protein is CASNSGLYEQYF.

This chain uses TRBV5-5 with TRBJ1-1, with 7 bases aligning to TRBD1. The CDR3 runs 16 residues. The trim removed 0 bases at V and 3 bases at J, leaving 8 bases unmatched. The germline V gene has CDR1 SGHKS and CDR2 YYEKEE (reference sequence). CDR3: CASSLEGSTGDTEAFF. As DNA, the CDR3 is TGTGCCAGCAGCTTGGAGGGCTCTACAGGGGACACTGAAGCTTTCTTT.

This clone was recorded once. In DNA, the CDR3 is TGCGCCAGCAGCCAAGAGCCTGGGGGGGAGGACACCGGGGAGCTGTTTTTT. It encodes CASSQEPGGEDTGELFF. This sequence joins TRBV4-1 and TRBJ2-2; 7 nucleotides line up with TRBD2. The germline V gene has CDR1 MGHRA and CDR2 YSYEKL. The CDR3 sequence is 17 residues long. V lost 0 bases, J lost 3 bases, and 7 bases stayed unmatched.

The rearrangement joins TRBV3-1 (or the pseudogene TRBV3-2) to TRBJ2-1, with a weak D call TRBD2 (5 bases). From germline, CDR1 is LGHDT and CDR2 YNNKEL (reference sequence). Trimming cost V 7 bases and J 9 bases, with 16 bases left between them. This CDR3 is built from 13 residues. The CDR3 sequence: CASTPDTEAEQFF. The CDR3 nucleotides are TGTGCCAGCACTCCGGATACGGAGGCTGAGCAGTTCTTC.

This chain links TRBV10-3 with TRBJ2-1; possibly TRBD2 for D (6 bases). CDR3 length: 12 residues. Germline-derived CDR1 and CDR2 are ENHRY and SYGVKD. Between the trimmed V and J ends, which lost 4 bases and 7 bases, there was a span of 8 bases. The CDR3 protein is CAISGAGNEQFF. The DNA of the CDR3 is TGTGCCATCAGTGGAGCGGGTAATGAGCAGTTCTTC.

V gene TRBV19 combines with J gene TRBJ2-1; D gene uncertain. CDR1 and CDR2 (germline): LNHDA, SQIVND (reference sequence). The V end was cut by 5 bases, the J end by 2 bases, with 16 bases between. The CDR3 covers 16 residues. CDR3 in amino acids: CASSPTWANTYNEQFF. In DNA, the CDR3 is TGTGCCAGTAGTCCCACCTGGGCGAATACCTACAATGAGCAGTTCTTC.

The V and J genes are TRBV2 and TRBJ2-2; D gene uncertain. V was shortened by 3 bases and J by 3 bases, with 8 bases between the two germline ends. CDR3 length: 14 residues. CDR1 and CDR2 (germline): SNHLY, FYNNEI. CDR3 sequence reads: CASSEWADTGELFF. For the CDR3, the DNA is TGTGCCAGCAGTGAGTGGGCAGACACCGGGGAGCTGTTTTTT.

The rearrangement joins TRBV27 to TRBJ1-6; perhaps TRBD1 as D (6 bases). Germline CDR1 is MNHEY and CDR2 is SMNVEV (reference sequence). The CDR3 is made up of 16 amino acids. The V gene lost 1 base and the J gene lost 7 bases, with 14 bases spanning the gap. The CDR3 region is CASSLYRGHSNSPLHF. Here the CDR3 DNA reads TGTGCCAGCAGTTTATATCGGGGACACTCAAATTCACCCCTCCACTTT.

The CDR3 sequence is CASSQDSGAAADTQYF. In DNA, the CDR3 is TGTGCCAGCAGCCAAGATAGTGGCGCGGCGGCGGATACGCAGTATTTT. The chain joins TRBV3-1 (or the pseudogene TRBV3-2) to TRBJ2-3; the D is unclear. In germline, CDR1 is LGHDT, CDR2 YNNKEL (reference sequence). CDR3 size: 16 residues. Trimming removed 0 bases from V and 6 bases from J, with 16 bases in between.

This sequence joins TRBV25-1 and TRBJ2-5, with 11 bases identical to TRBD1. Germline loops: CDR1 MGHDK, CDR2 SYGVNS. The length of the CDR3 is 15 residues. V shed 5 bases and J 6 bases; nucleotides not matched to a gene: 8. The CDR3 DNA sequence: TGTGCCAGCAGTCCGGGGACAGGGGGGAGGAAGACCCAGTACTTC. It specifies CASSPGTGGRKTQYF. The full variable domain, its missing parts supplied by reference TRBV25-1 and TRBJ2-5, is EADIYQTPRYLVIGTGKKITLECSQTMGHDKMYWYQQDPGMELHLIHYSYGVNSTEKGDLSSESTVSRIRTEHFPLTLESARPSHTSQYLCASSPGTGGRKTQYFGPGTRLLVL.

The genes are TRBV7-9 and TRBJ2-5, with D possibly TRBD2 on 6 matching bases. V was shortened by 3 bases and J by 3 bases, with 8 bases between the two germline ends. Germline CDR1 reads SEHNR; CDR2 reads FQNEAQ (reference sequence). CDR3 length: 13 residues. CDR3 amino acids: CASSFGGEETQYF. CDR3 DNA sequence: TGTGCCAGCAGCTTTGGAGGGGAAGAGACCCAGTACTTC.

This clone was observed many times. The genes are TRBV2 and TRBJ2-7, with D maybe TRBD1 (6 bases). The V and J ends lost 2 bases and 5 bases respectively, with 13 bases between them. The CDR3 is 14 residues long. Looked up from germline, CDR1 is SNHLY and CDR2 is FYNNEI. The CDR3: CASSESGDTDEQYF. CDR3 sequence (DNA): TGTGCCAGCAGTGAAAGTGGGGACACCGACGAGCAGTACTTC.

The chain has TRBV11-1 and TRBJ2-3; 7 nucleotides match TRBD2. Germline CDR1 reads SGHAT; CDR2 reads FQDESV (reference sequence). The length of the CDR3 is 15 residues. The trim removed 5 bases at V and 4 bases at J, leaving 9 bases unmatched. CDR3 protein: CASSGSGQGADTQYF. DNA for the CDR3: TGTGCCAGCAGCGGTAGCGGGCAGGGCGCAGATACGCAGTATTTT.

V is TRBV18 and J is TRBJ2-3, with 7 bases matching TRBD2. V lost 5 bases and J lost 1; bases outside the gene matches: 6. Germline values: CDR1 KGHSH, CDR2 LQKENI. This CDR3 is built from 15 residues. CDR3 amino acids: CASSNRGRGTDTQYF. Written as DNA, the CDR3 is TGTGCCAGCTCAAACAGAGGGAGGGGCACAGATACGCAGTATTTT.

Only a few counts were recorded for this clone. The rearrangement uses TRBV6-4 and TRBJ2-3, with 10 positions matching TRBD2. The germline V gene encodes CDR1 MRHNA and CDR2 SNTAGT. The length of the CDR3 is 15 residues. Trimming took 0 bases from V and 4 from J; bases not matched to a gene: 1. The CDR3 DNA is TGTGCCAGCAGTGACTCGACTAGCGGGCCAGATACGCAGTATTTT. It is translated as CASSDSTSGPDTQYF.

The rearrangement joins TRBV5-1 to TRBJ2-7; D possibly corresponds to TRBD1 (6 bases). This CDR3 region has 15 residues. Trimming took 3 bases from V and 0 from J, leaving 13 bases between them. Per germline, CDR1 SGHRS and CDR2 YFSETQ. The CDR3 reads CASSSDDRLSYEQYF. The CDR3 region has the DNA TGCGCCAGCAGCTCAGACGACAGGCTCTCCTACGAGCAGTACTTC.

The chain uses TRBV28 and TRBJ1-2; D is undetermined. The CDR3 is 15 residues long. The V end was cut by 7 bases, the J end by 11 bases, with 26 bases between. Looked up from germline, CDR1 is MDHEN and CDR2 is SYDVKM. CDR3 sequence reads: CASKTNGLGIRRYTF. DNA for the CDR3: TGTGCCAGCAAGACCAATGGACTGGGTATTAGGAGGTACACCTTC.

The rearrangement joins TRBV24-1 to TRBJ2-6; the match to TRBD1 covers 7 bases. The CDR3 contains 15 residues. Germline V gene data show CDR1 as KGHDR and CDR2 as SFDVKD. V lost 7 bases and J lost 0; bases outside the gene matches: 2. CDR3 sequence reads: CATSPGGSGANVLTF. DNA of the CDR3: TGTGCCACCAGCCCAGGGGGCTCTGGGGCCAACGTCCTGACTTTC.

This chain uses TRBV6-6 with TRBJ1-1; D gene unclear. Germline assignment: CDR1 MNHNY and CDR2 SVGAGI (reference sequence). The CDR3 has 14 residues. V dropped 0 bases and J dropped 3 bases, with 8 bases sitting between them. The CDR3 DNA is TGTGCCAGCAGTTACTCAGAGCTGTACACTGAAGCTTTCTTT. The encoded protein is CASSYSELYTEAFF.